Listed below are T cell receptor beta chains from one sample, sequenced in a study of blood T cell repertoires in COVID-19. This table comes from immunoSEQ multiplex PCR, and its TCRdb copy is limited to in-frame clones, with some not included. This repertoire shows fewer than 700,000 clones, less than 90% found once; its top ten account for 7.8%. Sequencing was performed on peripheral blood. These receptors were collected from a woman between 45 and 65 years old with COVID-19, enrolled during active disease. The conserved cysteine and the conserved F or W are not part of the CDR3 here. D genes are given only for firm matches. Clone size is shown for a subset of rows, as once, few, many or a class of expanded clone.

CDR3 protein	D gene	clone size	V gene
ASSLDRPGNNEQF	NA	NA	TRBV11-2
ASSLNTPYEQY	NA	NA	TRBV12-3/TRBV12-4
ATSSPEDFNLFSYGYT	NA	NA	TRBV15
ATSDYGAGGTDTQY	TRBD2	NA	TRBV24-1
ASSKRTGGLGAF	TRBD1	NA	TRBV7-2
ASSLTGEGGYT	NA	NA	TRBV27
ASSSDREAYNEQF	TRBD1	NA	TRBV2
ASSPWDSATVGYT	TRBD1	NA	TRBV6-5
ASSLGRGGGYT	NA	once	TRBV12-3/TRBV12-4
ASSAGSGTGLRNTEAF	TRBD1	NA	TRBV9
ASSHGTVNTEAF	TRBD1	few	TRBV11-3
ASSVGPTKAYNEQF	NA	NA	TRBV9
ASSLTTGYEQY	NA	NA	TRBV9
ASSLLLGGASGNTIY	NA	NA	TRBV28
ASTTVDSYYGYT	NA	NA	TRBV19
ASQTGGYEQY	TRBD1	NA	TRBV11-2
ASSPGKGRPEGYNSPLH	NA	NA	TRBV4-1
ASSQESGANVLT	NA	NA	TRBV6-5
ASSSSGTGTYGYT	TRBD1	NA	TRBV5-1
ASSTQGASGYT	TRBD1	NA	TRBV6-5
ASSFRNTEAF	NA	NA	TRBV5-4
ASSETRATEAF	NA	once	TRBV6-4